The entry below describes one TCR beta chain. The sample originates from a study of T cell changes during pregnancy in multiple sclerosis. V shed 5 bases and J 3 bases; nucleotides not matched to a gene: 5. The CDR3 covers 16 residues. Germline CDR1 reads SEHNR; CDR2 reads FQNEAQ (reference sequence). Sequencing used immunoSEQ multiplex PCR; TCRdb keeps in-frame clones, though not all of them. The repertoire has about 51,000 clones, 93% of them found once; the top ten carry 1.5% to 2%. J is TRBJ2-1 and V is TRBV7-9; TRBD2 matches 12 bases. The source was peripheral blood, collected in the second trimester of pregnancy. The sequence derives from a female donor with multiple sclerosis, enrolled in a pregnancy study. The CDR3 DNA reads TGTGCCAGCAGCAAAGGACTAGCGGGAAACTACAATGAGCAGTTCTTC. Amino acids: CASSKGLAGNYNEQFF. The variable domain in full, completed from reference TRBV7-9 and TRBJ2-1, reads DTGVSQNPRHKITKRGQNVTFRCDPISEHNRLYWYRQTLGQGPEFLTYFQNEAQLEKSRLLSDRFSAERPKGSFSTLEIQRTEQGDSAMYLCASSKGLAGNYNEQFFGPGTRLTVL.